Given below is one T cell receptor (beta chain) in context. The antigen remains undetermined. Unmatched junction bases numbered 10, after V lost 5 bases and J lost 5 bases. CDR3 length: 16 residues. Germline CDR1 MNHEY, CDR2 SMNVEV (reference sequence). This entry comes from a study of T cell repertoires in cytomegalovirus infection. Points from the study as a whole: Frequencies of public TCR beta families were cumulated, and this identified carriers of CMV plus the relevant HLA. The study found HLA-C-restricted CMV-specific TCR beta clonotypes dominating the ex vivo response.

One entry per CDR3 protein, called by TCRdb with MiXCR from the reads. The sample gives around 770,000 distinct CDR3 sequences, 25% to 30% of which show up once; roughly 14% is in the top ten. This sample comprised cultured CD8+ T cells from PBMCs, obtained from culture after CMV antigen stimulation. The gene calls are TRBV27 and TRBJ2-2, with 8 bases that match TRBD1. The TCR originated in a human donor in good health (CMV status not recorded). Some clones in this sample may be carry-over from other donors' samples. The CDR3 DNA reads as TGTGCCAGCAGTACTCAGGGGGCCGGATTAACCGGGGAGCTGTTTTTT. Protein product: CASSTQGAGLTGELFF.